The next 26 T cell receptor beta chains were all read from a single sample in a study of blood T cell repertoires in COVID-19. Assay: immunoSEQ multiplex PCR; the TCRdb copy retains only in-frame clones and omits some. The table lists some 670,000 clones, 70% to 90% of them singletons. Sequencing used peripheral blood. These receptors all come from a woman under 30 with acute or convalescent COVID-19.

The CDR3 region has the DNA TGTGCCAGCAGCCGCCTGACTAGCGGGGGTAGGAATGAGCAGTTCTTC. Protein sequence: CASSRLTSGGRNEQFF. This sequence joins TRBV3-1 (or the pseudogene TRBV3-2) and TRBJ2-1; TRBD2 matches 12 bases. The CDR3 is made up of 16 amino acids. Germline V gene sequence: CDR1 LGHDT, CDR2 YNNKEL (reference sequence). V gave up 4 bases and J gave up 7 bases; unmatched junction bases: 8.

J is TRBJ1-2 and V is TRBV4-1; 9 bases line up with TRBD1. CDR1 is MGHRA and CDR2 is YSYEKL in the germline V gene. The junction had 6 bases not matched to a gene; V was cut back by 4 bases and J by 6 bases. The CDR3 has 14 residues. CDR3 nucleotide sequence: TGCGCCAGCAGCCCAGCTACAGGGGGCAATGGCTACACCTTC. Encoded protein: CASSPATGGNGYTF.

The chain joins TRBV12-3 or TRBV12-4 to TRBJ2-7; possible D gene TRBD1, 5 bases. The CDR3 extends over 13 amino acids. Trimming shortened V by 1 base and J by 7 bases, and 11 bases separated the two germline ends. CDR3 loop: CASSLVPGFEQYF. As DNA, the CDR3 is TGTGCCAGCAGTTTAGTACCAGGGTTTGAGCAGTACTTC.

This CDR3 is CASSWLAPNTGELFF. The DNA for the CDR3 is TGTGCCAGCAGCTGGCTGGCCCCGAACACCGGGGAGCTGTTTTTT. The chain couples TRBV6-5 to TRBJ2-2; D is ambiguous. Germline CDR1 and CDR2: MNHEY and SVGAGI. This CDR3 has 15 amino acids. V dropped 6 bases and J dropped 0 bases, with 11 bases sitting between them.

The chain employs TRBV4-1 and TRBJ2-3, with D possibly matching TRBD2 (6 bases). Per the germline V gene, CDR1 is MGHRA and CDR2 is YSYEKL. The CDR3 spans 14 residues. V lost 4 bases and J 6 bases, leaving 14 bases between the germline ends. CDR3 sequence (DNA): TGCGCCAGCAGCCTTATGTGGGGGGAGGATACGCAGTATTTT. Residues: CASSLMWGEDTQYF.

The CDR3 loop reads CASSVNSGGAATGELFF. Written as DNA, the CDR3 is TGTGCCAGCAGCGTTAATAGCGGGGGGGCTGCCACCGGGGAGCTGTTTTTT. The chain couples TRBV9 to TRBJ2-2, with 11 bases identical to TRBD2. The germline CDR1 and CDR2 sequences are SGDLS and YYNGEE. The V gene end was trimmed by 2 bases and the J gene end by 4 bases; junction bases not matched to a gene: 7. The CDR3 has 17 residues. Full variable domain (missing parts from reference TRBV9 and TRBJ2-2): DSGVTQTPKHLITATGQRVTLRCSPRSGDLSVYWYQQSLDQGLQFLIQYYNGEERAKGNILERFSAQQFPDLHSELNLSSLELGDSALYFCASSVNSGGAATGELFFGEGSRLTVL.

The rearrangement links TRBV7-9 to TRBJ1-2; 8 nucleotides agree with TRBD1. CDR3 length equals 13 residues. The junction had 6 bases not matched to a gene; V was cut back by 6 bases and J by 6 bases. Per germline, CDR1 SEHNR and CDR2 FQNEAQ (reference sequence). The CDR3 region is CASSRTGWDGYTF. The CDR3 DNA is TGTGCCAGCAGTCGGACAGGGTGGGATGGCTACACCTTC.

V and J are TRBV18 and TRBJ1-2; D gene uncertain. This CDR3 has 15 amino acids. V was clipped by 1 base and J by 5 bases, with 14 bases between them. Germline CDR1 KGHSH, CDR2 LQKENI. CDR3 nucleotides: TGTGCCAGCTCACCACAGGACTCGATAATATATGGCTACACCTTC. Translating it yields CASSPQDSIIYGYTF.

The V call is TRBV6-5, the J call TRBJ2-1, with D possibly being TRBD1 (6 bases). Germline V gene data show CDR1 as MNHEY and CDR2 as SVGAGI. This CDR3 has 15 residues. Trimming took 6 bases from V and 0 from J, leaving 12 bases between them. The DNA of the CDR3 is TGTGCCAGCAGATTAACAGGGAGCTCCTACAATGAGCAGTTCTTC. As protein: CASRLTGSSYNEQFF.

This rearrangement joins TRBV7-9 to TRBJ1-1; D not certain. This CDR3 spans 14 amino acids. Per germline, CDR1 SEHNR and CDR2 FQNEAQ (reference sequence). The germline V and J ends were trimmed by 3 bases and 5 bases, with 13 bases remaining between them. The CDR3 DNA follows: TGTGCCAGCAGCTTTATACTGGGAGGAACTGAAGCTTTCTTT. Protein sequence: CASSFILGGTEAFF.

The V and J genes are TRBV29-1 and TRBJ1-4; 7 bases align to TRBD1. The length of the CDR3 is 13 residues. The trim removed 2 bases at V and 6 bases at J, leaving 3 bases unmatched. Germline-derived CDR1 and CDR2 are SQVTM and ANQGSEA. For the CDR3, the DNA is TGCAGCGTTGAACAGGGGGAGGATGAAAAACTGTTTTTT. Translation: CSVEQGEDEKLFF.

This CDR3 is CAWKWTGSIGYTF. The CDR3 coding sequence is TGTGCCTGGAAATGGACAGGGTCTATCGGCTACACCTTC. This rearrangement joins TRBV30 to TRBJ1-2, with 8 bases fitting TRBD1. The CDR3 extends over 13 amino acids. V was clipped by 4 bases and J by 8 bases; unmatched bases: 9. Germline CDR1 GTSNPN, CDR2 SVGIG (reference sequence).

The rearrangement uses TRBV13 and TRBJ1-5; TRBD1 might be the D (6 bases). CDR3 length: 13 amino acids. The ends were cut back, 5 bases at V and 7 bases at J, with 12 bases in the middle. Germline CDR1 PRHDT, CDR2 FYEKMQ (reference sequence). The CDR3 DNA follows: TGTGCCAGCAGCCCCCAGGGGAAACAGCCCCAGCATTTT. It codes for CASSPQGKQPQHF. The full variable domain, completed using reference TRBV13 and TRBJ1-5, is AAGVIQSPRHLIKEKRETATLKCYPIPRHDTVYWYQQGPGQDPQFLISFYEKMQSDKGSIPDRFSAQQFSDYHSELNMSSLELGDSALYFCASSPQGKQPQHFGDGTRLSIL.

V gene TRBV5-1 combines with J gene TRBJ2-1; TRBD1 aligns across 7 bases. The CDR3 length is 15 residues. V lost 4 bases, J lost 3 bases, and 7 bases stayed unmatched. Germline CDR1 and CDR2: SGHRS and YFSETQ. CDR3 in DNA: TGCGCCAGCAGCCCCGGACAGGTGTACTACAATGAGCAGTTCTTC. Translation: CASSPGQVYYNEQFF.

The rearrangement joins TRBV9 to TRBJ2-5, with 7 bases fitting TRBD1. Losses at the gene ends were 3 bases for V and 3 bases for J; bases not matched to a gene: 8. The CDR3 spans 15 residues. The germline CDR1 and CDR2 sequences are SGDLS and YYNGEE. In DNA form, the CDR3 reads TGTGCCAGCAGCGCCCATCAGACAGGGAAAGAGACCCAGTACTTC. Translated: CASSAHQTGKETQYF.

This rearrangement joins TRBV2 to TRBJ2-2; 7 bases align to TRBD2. Germline V CDR1 and CDR2: SNHLY, FYNNEI. This CDR3 has 17 amino acids. The V gene end was trimmed by 6 bases and the J gene end by 3 bases; junction bases not matched to a gene: 13. The CDR3 bases are TGTGCCAGCAGCAGTAGGGAGGGCAGGGTCGACACCGGGGAGCTGTTTTTT. Protein: CASSSREGRVDTGELFF.

J is TRBJ2-3 and V is TRBV5-4; 10 nucleotides match TRBD2. The junction had 8 bases not matched to a gene; V was cut back by 6 bases and J by 4 bases. The CDR3 sequence is 15 residues long. Germline V CDR1 and CDR2: SGHNT, YYREEE (reference sequence). In DNA form, the CDR3 reads TGTGCCAGCACCAAGCGGGGGGGCCTCGCAGATACGCAGTATTTT. It specifies CASTKRGGLADTQYF. The full variable domain, its missing parts supplied by reference TRBV5-4 and TRBJ2-3, is ETGVTQSPTHLIKTRGQQVTLRCSSQSGHNTVSWYQQALGQGPQFIFQYYREEENGRGNFPPRFSGLQFPNYSSELNVNALELDDSALYLCASTKRGGLADTQYFGPGTRLTVL.

Only one count was recorded for this clone. V gene TRBV6-1 combines with J gene TRBJ2-1; 8 bases match TRBD1. The CDR3 loop spans 16 amino acids. Trimming removed 0 bases from V and 5 bases from J; junction bases left unmatched: 6. Germline CDR1 reads MNHNS; CDR2 reads SASEGT. CDR3 amino acids: CASSEAPGTGHNEQFF. The CDR3 region has the DNA TGTGCCAGCAGTGAAGCGCCCGGGACAGGCCACAATGAGCAGTTCTTC.

The rearrangement joins TRBV25-1 to TRBJ2-1; no definite D call. CDR3 size: 18 residues. V was trimmed by 0 bases and J by 0 bases, leaving 15 bases between them. Per germline, CDR1 MGHDK and CDR2 SYGVNS. CDR3 loop: CASSEYYSSTSSYNEQFF. In nucleotides, the CDR3 is TGTGCCAGCAGTGAATATTACAGTTCCACCTCCTCCTACAATGAGCAGTTCTTC.

This clone was seen a few times. The chain links TRBV4-2 to TRBJ1-4; TRBD1 aligns across 8 bases. Germline trimming cut 4 bases from V and 7 bases from J; bases unmatched to any gene: 8. The CDR3 runs 15 residues. Looked up from germline, CDR1 is LGHNA and CDR2 is YNFKEQ. In nucleotides, the CDR3 is TGTGCCAGCAGCCCCGAGGGCAGGGGGCTTGAAAAACTGTTTTTT. This sequence encodes CASSPEGRGLEKLFF.

This clone showed up just once. CDR3 coding DNA: TGTGCCAGCAGCTTGGCAGGGACAGGGTCAAGCGGCTACACCTTC. Protein product: CASSLAGTGSSGYTF. The chain is built from TRBV5-6 and TRBJ1-2; TRBD1 matches at 9 bases. Looked up from germline, CDR1 is SGHDT and CDR2 is YYEEEE. This CDR3 spans 15 amino acids. With V trimmed by 0 bases and J by 8 bases, 8 bases remained unmatched.

The V and J genes are TRBV6-4 and TRBJ2-3; D uncertain. Germline CDR1 reads MRHNA; CDR2 reads SNTAGT. The CDR3 spans 13 residues. V lost 8 bases, J lost 2 bases, and 11 bases lay in between. CDR3 coding DNA: TGTGCCAGCTCCCTCGGTTACACAGATACGCAGTATTTT. This gives the protein CASSLGYTDTQYF.

The chain joins TRBV15 to TRBJ1-2; D is undetermined. The CDR3 has 14 amino acids. CDR1 and CDR2 from the germline V gene are LNHNV and YYDKDF (reference sequence). V lost 6 bases to trimming and J lost 1 base, with 12 bases between them. DNA for the CDR3: TGTGCCACCAGGGGAGGCATGAATAACTATGGCTACACCTTC. This translates into CATRGGMNNYGYTF. Looking up the rest from reference TRBV15 and TRBJ1-2 gives the full variable domain: DAMVIQNPRYQVTQFGKPVTLSCSQTLNHNVMYWYQQKSSQAPKLLFHYYDKDFNNEADTPDNFQSRRPNTSFCFLDIRSPGLGDTAMYLCATRGGMNNYGYTFGSGTRLTVV.

This clone appeared a single time. V gene TRBV9 combines with J gene TRBJ1-2; 7 bases are shared with TRBD1. The CDR3 totals 14 residues. V dropped 2 bases and J dropped 8; count of bases not matched to a gene: 9. The germline CDR1 and CDR2 sequences are SGDLS and YYNGEE. This chain's CDR3 is CASSVLTGAKGYTF. CDR3 coding DNA: TGTGCCAGCAGCGTGCTTACAGGGGCGAAGGGCTACACCTTC. Drawing the rest from reference TRBV9 and TRBJ1-2, the complete variable domain is DSGVTQTPKHLITATGQRVTLRCSPRSGDLSVYWYQQSLDQGLQFLIQYYNGEERAKGNILERFSAQQFPDLHSELNLSSLELGDSALYFCASSVLTGAKGYTFGSGTRLTVV.

Points on this clone: Other DNA sequences in this specimen translate into the identical CDR3. The rearrangement links TRBV12-3 or TRBV12-4 to TRBJ2-1; D is ambiguous. The CDR3 totals 12 residues. Trimming cost V 5 bases and J 5 bases, with 7 bases left between them. The CDR3 loop is CASSPTDNEQFF. CDR3 nucleotides: TGTGCCAGCAGTCCAACAGACAATGAGCAGTTCTTC.

The rearrangement uses TRBV19 and TRBJ2-7; 7 bases fit TRBD1. From germline, CDR1 is LNHDA and CDR2 SQIVND (reference sequence). The CDR3 contains 13 residues. The junction had 2 bases not matched to a gene; V was cut back by 3 bases and J by 3 bases. CDR3 residues: CASSINRGYEQYF. CDR3 nucleotides: TGTGCCAGTAGTATTAACAGGGGCTACGAGCAGTACTTC.